The 14 T cell receptor beta chains below all came from one sample that was sequenced in a study of T cell repertoires in cytomegalovirus infection (dated by TCRdb to 2018 to 2020). Data came from an Illumina HiSeq 1500. TCRdb passed the public sequencing reads through fastp at Q25 and MiXCR, retaining productive beta sequences. CDR3 protein sequences are deduplicated, and each keeps its most common genes and DNA. The sample table contains a few hundred thousand distinct CDR3 sequences; only one count was recorded for about 28% of them. Of the sample, 20% is held by the ten largest clones. What this sample's treatment or condition label stands for: in vitro stimulation with specific CMV peptide epitopes to enrich CMV-specific T cells. Their specific antigens are unknown. Source: cultured PBMCs, taken from culture after CMV antigen stimulation. Receptor source: a human donor in good health (CMV status not recorded). Some clones in this sample may be carry-over from other donors' samples.

The chain employs TRBV30 and TRBJ2-7, with D unclear. The germline gives CDR1 GTSNPN, CDR2 SVGIG (reference sequence). This CDR3 spans 11 amino acids. V was trimmed by 2 bases and J by 2 bases, leaving 4 bases between them. This CDR3 reads CAWSSAYEQYF. In nucleotides, the CDR3 is TGTGCCTGGAGTTCAGCCTACGAGCAGTACTTC.

The V call is TRBV7-3, the J call TRBJ2-3, with a possible D match to TRBD2 (5 bases). The V end lost 5 bases, the J end lost 0 bases, and 15 bases lay between the germline ends. The CDR3 length is 16 residues. Germline CDR1 SGHTA, CDR2 FQGTGA. The CDR3 bases are TGTGCCAGCAGCCCAACGCCGAGGGCTAGCACAGATACGCAGTATTTT. Its protein product is CASSPTPRASTDTQYF.

This clonotype was observed a handful of times. The gene calls are TRBV5-4 and TRBJ1-2; D not resolved. V dropped 4 bases and J dropped 4 bases, with 23 bases sitting between them. The CDR3 totals 17 residues. The germline V gene has CDR1 SGHNT and CDR2 YYREEE (reference sequence). CDR3 sequence: CASSPPGQDQLIYGYTF. CDR3 DNA: TGTGCCAGCAGCCCTCCCGGGCAGGATCAACTAATCTATGGCTACACCTTC.

The chain is built from TRBV30 and TRBJ1-5; D call uncertain. Germline V lookup: CDR1 GTSNPN, CDR2 SVGIG (reference sequence). V gave up 3 bases and J gave up 0 bases, with 9 bases separating them. This CDR3 has 14 residues. The CDR3 protein is CAWSGDTSNQPQHF. Written as DNA, the CDR3 is TGTGCCTGGAGCGGTGACACTAGCAATCAGCCCCAGCATTTT.

The chain has TRBV12-3 or TRBV12-4 and TRBJ1-1, with D possibly TRBD1 on 6 matching bases. The CDR3 has 16 residues. The V gene lost 4 bases and the J gene lost 1 base, with 16 bases spanning the gap. CDR3 sequence reads: CASSYVTRGANTEAFF. Written as DNA, the CDR3 is TGTGCCAGCAGTTATGTTACCAGGGGCGCGAACACTGAAGCTTTCTTT.

This clonotype occurred a few times. The chain recombines TRBV28 with TRBJ2-7; 7 bases are a match to TRBD2. The CDR3 extends over 15 amino acids. From germline, CDR1 is MDHEN and CDR2 SYDVKM. V lost 3 bases, J lost 0 bases, and 5 bases stayed unmatched. CDR3 sequence (DNA): TGTGCCAGCAGTTTCCAGCGGGGTTCCTCCTACGAGCAGTACTTC. Protein sequence: CASSFQRGSSYEQYF.

This chain links TRBV19 with TRBJ1-2, with D possibly matching TRBD1 (5 bases). This CDR3 spans 11 amino acids. Between the trimmed V and J ends, which lost 7 bases and 6 bases, there was a span of 9 bases. Per germline, CDR1 LNHDA and CDR2 SQIVND (reference sequence). DNA for the CDR3: TGTGCCAGTAACGGGGGGAATGGCTACACCTTC. Protein sequence: CASNGGNGYTF. Combining the CDR3 with reference TRBV19 and TRBJ1-2 gives the whole variable domain DGGITQSPKYLFRKEGQNVTLSCEQNLNHDAMYWYRQDPGQGLRLIYYSQIVNDFQKGDIAEGYSVSREKKESFPLTVTSAQKNPTAFYLCASNGGNGYTFGSGTRLTVV.

The genes are TRBV7-6 and TRBJ1-1, with a weak D call TRBD1 (5 bases). The V and J ends lost 6 bases and 5 bases respectively, with 13 bases between them. This CDR3 contains 13 residues. CDR1 SGHVS and CDR2 FNYEAQ come from the germline V gene. The CDR3 DNA reads TGTGCCAGCAGTGAACAGGTTGGAACTGAAGCTTTCTTT. Protein: CASSEQVGTEAFF.

The table lists this clonotype with a few counts. CDR3 coding DNA: TGTGCCAGCAGTCAAGTCGGGACTGCTAGCACCGGGGAGCTGTTTTTT. As protein: CASSQVGTASTGELFF. This chain connects TRBV6-1 to TRBJ2-2, with D perhaps TRBD2 (6 bases). The CDR3 is made up of 16 amino acids. Per germline, CDR1 MNHNS and CDR2 SASEGT. V was trimmed by 5 bases and J by 4 bases, leaving 17 bases between them.

The rearrangement links TRBV7-9 to TRBJ2-7; possible D gene TRBD1, 5 bases. V was cut by 1 base and J by 4 bases, with 14 bases left in between. The germline CDR1 and CDR2 sequences are SEHNR and FQNEAQ (reference sequence). The CDR3 sequence is 15 residues long. The CDR3 is CASSLVGQGEYEQYF. The CDR3 nucleotides read TGTGCCAGCAGCTTAGTGGGTCAGGGCGAATACGAGCAGTACTTC.

The genes are TRBV7-6 and TRBJ2-5; D is ambiguous. Germline V gene data show CDR1 as SGHVS and CDR2 as FNYEAQ. The CDR3 sequence is 13 residues long. The V end lost 0 bases, the J end lost 4 bases, and 6 bases lay between the germline ends. CDR3 residues: CASSLARPETQYF. DNA for the CDR3: TGTGCCAGCAGCTTAGCGCGTCCAGAGACCCAGTACTTC.

In this sample, this clonotype turned up a few times. The rearrangement uses TRBV6-5 and TRBJ2-1; D may be TRBD2 (6 bases). The CDR3 is 14 residues long. The V end lost 4 bases, the J end lost 8 bases, and 15 bases lay between the germline ends. Germline V CDR1 and CDR2: MNHEY, SVGAGI. The CDR3 loop is CASSSREFAYEQFF. In DNA, the CDR3 is TGTGCCAGCAGTTCTCGGGAGTTTGCCTATGAGCAGTTCTTC.

This clonotype was observed many times. The chain is built from TRBV24-1 and TRBJ2-1; D possibly corresponds to TRBD1 (8 bases). The CDR3 is 17 amino acids. The V and J ends lost 3 bases and 3 bases respectively, with 17 bases between them. Germline V lookup: CDR1 KGHDR, CDR2 SFDVKD. Written as DNA, the CDR3 is TGTGCCACCAGTGATGTTATGACAGGGGAGGGCTACAATGAGCAGTTCTTC. Translated: CATSDVMTGEGYNEQFF.

The chain is built from TRBV6-1 and TRBJ1-2, with 8 bases fitting TRBD1. V was pared by 11 bases and J by 5 bases, with 13 bases of the junction left unmatched. Germline CDR1 MNHNS, CDR2 SASEGT. The CDR3 has 14 amino acids. CDR3 protein: CAGQSRGPRYGYTF. The CDR3 coding sequence is TGTGCCGGTCAATCCAGGGGGCCACGTTATGGCTACACCTTC.